These 7 T cell receptor beta chains were all obtained from the same sample, sequenced in a study of blood T cells in healthy people across ages. A sample-barcoded 5' primer and a J-beta primer mix were used in a second PCR of about 6 to 11 cycles. TCRdb fed the 5' RACE reads into MiXCR, producing one record per CDR3 protein. The data contain about 730,000 distinct CDR3 sequences, about 40% of them singletons. The sample was blood. The origin of the receptors is a woman aged 55-70 years in good health.

Comments on this clonotype: One base away lies a much larger clone, so this may be a sequencing read error. V gene TRBV28 combines with J gene TRBJ2-1; D might be TRBD2 (5 bases). The CDR3 spans 13 residues. Germline values: CDR1 MDHEN, CDR2 SYDVKM. V shed 5 bases and J shed 10 bases, with 15 bases lying between them. CDR3: CASSDSGSYEQFF. CDR3 DNA sequence: TGTGCCAGCAGTGATTCTGGGAGCTACGAGCAGTTCTTC.

This clonotype came up many times. The chain links TRBV10-3 to TRBJ2-5; 7 nucleotides align to TRBD2. Germline CDR1 is ENHRY and CDR2 is SYGVKD. J lost 11 bases, V lost 8 bases, and 26 bases had no gene match. CDR3 length: 17 residues. CDR3 coding DNA: TGTGCCATCTCCGCGATGGCCCGGGAGGACACCCCTATCGGGCAGTACTTC. It codes for CAISAMAREDTPIGQYF.

The chain employs TRBV5-6 and TRBJ2-3, with D hard to call. CDR1 is SGHDT and CDR2 is YYEEEE in the germline V gene. This CDR3 contains 14 residues. Trimming took off 5 bases at V and 1 base at J, with 11 bases between the two ends. CDR3 coding DNA: TGTGCCAGCAGGTCGCGGTCTGGCACAGATACGCAGTATTTT. The encoded protein is CASRSRSGTDTQYF.

The chain couples TRBV6-5 to TRBJ2-5; D is perhaps TRBD2 (7 bases). Germline CDR1 reads MNHEY; CDR2 reads SVGAGI. There are 14 residues in the CDR3. Trimming took 7 bases from V and 4 from J, leaving 16 bases between them. The CDR3 spells CASTVGGAGETQYF. In nucleotides, the CDR3 is TGTGCCAGCACTGTTGGGGGGGCGGGAGAGACCCAGTACTTC.

In this sample, this clonotype turned up a few times. V is TRBV20-1 and J is TRBJ2-5; TRBD2 aligns across 12 bases. This CDR3 is built from 14 residues. CDR1 and CDR2 (germline): DFQATT, SNEGSKA (reference sequence). Trimming at V came to 5 bases and at J to 5 bases, leaving 6 bases not matched to a gene. The CDR3 loop is CSAHLAGGLETQYF. For the CDR3, the DNA is TGCAGTGCTCACCTAGCGGGAGGGCTTGAGACCCAGTACTTC.

The table lists this clonotype with many counts. The chain carries TRBV3-1 and TRBJ2-6; a possible D gene is TRBD2 (5 bases). The CDR3 length is 20 residues. In germline, CDR1 is LGHDT, CDR2 YNNKEL (reference sequence). V gave up 0 bases and J gave up 2 bases, with 20 bases separating them. CDR3 DNA: TGTGCCAGCAGCCAAGATCGCGGCTTAAGGACTTTCGCTGGGGCCAACGTCCTGACTTTC. Protein product: CASSQDRGLRTFAGANVLTF.

V and J are TRBV6-5 and TRBJ2-7, with D unclear. Germline V CDR1 and CDR2: MNHEY, SVGAGI. Deletions cut 0 bases from V and 10 bases from J, with 7 bases between. This CDR3 comprises 11 residues. The CDR3 region has the DNA TGTGCCAGCAGTTACTCGGATCTCCAGTACTTC. Its protein is CASSYSDLQYF.